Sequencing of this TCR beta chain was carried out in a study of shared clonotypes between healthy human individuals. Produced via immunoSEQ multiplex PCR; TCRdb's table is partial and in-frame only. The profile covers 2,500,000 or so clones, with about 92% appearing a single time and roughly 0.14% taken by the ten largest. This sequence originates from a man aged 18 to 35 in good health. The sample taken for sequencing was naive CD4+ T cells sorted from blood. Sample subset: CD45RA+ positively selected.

The CDR3 coding sequence is TGTGCCTGGAGTGTTCTTCGGGGGAGTCGAACCGGGGAGCTGTTTTTT. Translated: CAWSVLRGSRTGELFF. V gene TRBV30 combines with J gene TRBJ2-2, with D perhaps TRBD2 (6 bases). The CDR3 contains 16 residues. Trimming pared 0 bases from V and 5 bases from J, leaving 16 bases between. The germline gives CDR1 GTSNPN, CDR2 SVGIG (reference sequence).